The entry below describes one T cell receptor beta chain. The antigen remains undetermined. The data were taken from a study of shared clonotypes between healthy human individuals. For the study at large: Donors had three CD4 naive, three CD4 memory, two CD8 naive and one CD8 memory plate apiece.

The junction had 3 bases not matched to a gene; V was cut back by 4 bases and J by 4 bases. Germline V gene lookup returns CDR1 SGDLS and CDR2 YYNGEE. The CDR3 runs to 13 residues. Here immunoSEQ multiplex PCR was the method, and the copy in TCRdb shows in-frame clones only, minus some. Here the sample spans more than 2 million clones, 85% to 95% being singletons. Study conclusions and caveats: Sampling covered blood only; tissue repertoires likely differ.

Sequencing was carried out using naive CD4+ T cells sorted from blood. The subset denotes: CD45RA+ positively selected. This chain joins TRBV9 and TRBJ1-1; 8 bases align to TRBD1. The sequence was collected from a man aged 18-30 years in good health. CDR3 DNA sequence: TGTGCCAGCAGCTCTACAGGGGGCACTGAAGCTTTCTTT. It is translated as CASSSTGGTEAFF.